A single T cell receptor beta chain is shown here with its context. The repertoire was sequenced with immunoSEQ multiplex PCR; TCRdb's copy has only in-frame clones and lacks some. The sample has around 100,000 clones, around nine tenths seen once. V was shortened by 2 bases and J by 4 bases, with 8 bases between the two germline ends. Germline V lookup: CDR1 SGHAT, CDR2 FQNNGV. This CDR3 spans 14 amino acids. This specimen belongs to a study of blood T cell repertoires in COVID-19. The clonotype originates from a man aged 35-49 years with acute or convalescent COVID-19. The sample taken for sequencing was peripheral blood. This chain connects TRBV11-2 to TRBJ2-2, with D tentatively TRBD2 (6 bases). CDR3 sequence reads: CASSLLGGTGELFF. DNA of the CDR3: TGTGCCAGCAGCTTACTCGGGGGCACCGGGGAGCTGTTTTTT.